Below, 26 T cell receptor beta chains from the same sample are listed, as sequenced in a study of blood T cell repertoires in COVID-19 (dated by TCRdb to 2018 to 2020). Library construction relied on the immunoSEQ multiplex PCR assay. Imported from immuneACCESS, the table was reduced by TCRdb to in-frame sequences with V and J called. These copies leave out some clones; in studies compared against another copy, an unresolved V gene accounts for under half, and the cause of the remainder is not known. The sample table shows about 300,000 clones, and about nine tenths are seen once. The top ten hold about 4.2% of the sample. Source material: PBMCs or T cells enriched from blood (not recorded which). These receptors all come from a man aged 30 to 39 who had recovered from COVID-19.

V is TRBV27 and J is TRBJ1-2, with 7 bases matching TRBD1. The CDR3 has 13 residues. J gave up 6 bases and V 5 bases, and 6 bases lay outside the gene matches. Germline loops: CDR1 MNHEY, CDR2 SMNVEV (reference sequence). The CDR3 bases are TGTGCCAGCAGTCCCGACAGGGTGCATGGCTACACCTTC. Amino acids: CASSPDRVHGYTF.

This chain joins TRBV28 and TRBJ1-2; no definite D call. Looked up from germline, CDR1 is MDHEN and CDR2 is SYDVKM. Trimming took off 4 bases at V and 1 base at J, with 7 bases between the two ends. The CDR3 contains 13 residues. The CDR3 region has the DNA TGTGCCAGCAGTTCCCTAGGTAACTATGGCTACACCTTC. It is translated as CASSSLGNYGYTF.

This chain uses TRBV6-5 with TRBJ1-4; D not certain. The CDR3 loop spans 15 amino acids. V was cut by 1 base and J by 3 bases, with 9 bases left in between. Germline-derived CDR1 and CDR2 are MNHEY and SVGAGI. CDR3 sequence (DNA): TGTGCCAGCAGTTACTTGGAGGCTGCTAATGAAAAACTGTTTTTT. Amino acid sequence: CASSYLEAANEKLFF.

The V gene is TRBV5-6, the J gene TRBJ1-5; 8 bases agree with TRBD1. Germline CDR1 reads SGHDT; CDR2 reads YYEEEE. The CDR3 totals 15 residues. V dropped 1 base and J dropped 5; count of bases not matched to a gene: 5. The CDR3 loop is CASSLRTGKYQPQHF. CDR3 DNA sequence: TGTGCCAGCAGCTTGAGGACAGGGAAGTATCAGCCCCAGCATTTT. Looking up the rest from reference TRBV5-6 and TRBJ1-5 gives the full variable domain: DAGVTQSPTHLIKTRGQQVTLRCSPKSGHDTVSWYQQALGQGPQFIFQYYEEEERQRGNFPDRFSGHQFPNYSSELNVNALLLGDSALYLCASSLRTGKYQPQHFGDGTRLSIL.

The chain joins TRBV9 to TRBJ2-7, with 7 nucleotides matching TRBD2. Germline CDR1 reads SGDLS; CDR2 reads YYNGEE. Trimming removed 0 bases from V and 4 bases from J; junction bases left unmatched: 7. The CDR3 is 15 amino acids. CDR3 in amino acids: CASSVEVGGPYEQYF. In DNA, the CDR3 is TGTGCCAGCAGCGTAGAGGTGGGAGGGCCGTACGAGCAGTACTTC.

This sequence joins TRBV5-1 and TRBJ2-7; 8 bases are a match to TRBD2. In germline, CDR1 is SGHRS, CDR2 YFSETQ. Germline trimming cut 0 bases from V and 7 bases from J; bases unmatched to any gene: 18. The CDR3 length is 18 residues. The CDR3 DNA reads TGCGCCAGCAGCTTGGGCTTCGGTGGCGGGGGGTTCTTACGGGAGCAGTACTTC. Residues: CASSLGFGGGGFLREQYF.

CDR3 amino acids: CAIGQGVTGELFF. The CDR3 bases are TGTGCCATAGGACAGGGGGTAACCGGGGAGCTGTTTTTT. J is TRBJ2-2 and V is TRBV6-5, with 10 positions matching TRBD1. The germline gives CDR1 MNHEY, CDR2 SVGAGI. The junction had 4 bases not matched to a gene; V was cut back by 10 bases and J by 5 bases. This CDR3 spans 13 amino acids.

The chain couples TRBV19 to TRBJ2-3; D uncertain. The CDR3 runs to 16 residues. Germline CDR1 is LNHDA and CDR2 is SQIVND (reference sequence). V was trimmed by 3 bases and J by 5 bases, leaving 18 bases between them. The CDR3: CASSISLARVLDTQYF. The CDR3 nucleotides are TGTGCCAGTAGTATCTCCCTTGCTCGAGTTCTAGATACGCAGTATTTT.

V usage is TRBV30 and J usage is TRBJ2-2, with D tentatively TRBD2 (6 bases). The germline gives CDR1 GTSNPN, CDR2 SVGIG (reference sequence). The CDR3 has 12 amino acids. V lost 4 bases and J 6 bases, leaving 9 bases between the germline ends. CDR3 region: CAWMSSAGELFF. DNA for the CDR3: TGTGCCTGGATGTCTAGCGCCGGGGAGCTGTTTTTT.

This chain connects TRBV28 to TRBJ2-5; a weak D match, TRBD2 (5 bases). CDR3 size: 13 residues. Germline CDR1 reads MDHEN; CDR2 reads SYDVKM. V dropped 9 bases and J dropped 4 bases, with 15 bases sitting between them. The CDR3 region is CASTSSSRETQYF. In DNA, the CDR3 is TGTGCCAGTACCTCATCTAGCCGAGAGACCCAGTACTTC.

This clone was recorded a few times. The chain links TRBV6-5 to TRBJ2-3; 10 bases map to TRBD2. Germline values: CDR1 MNHEY, CDR2 SVGAGI. Germline trimming cut 5 bases from V and 10 bases from J; bases unmatched to any gene: 12. CDR3 size: 15 residues. CDR3 in DNA: TGTGCCAGCAGTCCCGGGGGGCTAGCGGGAGTTCCGCAGTATTTT. Encoded protein: CASSPGGLAGVPQYF.

V is TRBV2 and J is TRBJ1-5; TRBD1 matches at 7 bases. Germline V gene sequence: CDR1 SNHLY, CDR2 FYNNEI. V lost 3 bases and J lost 4; bases outside the gene matches: 6. The CDR3 spans 15 residues. CDR3 coding DNA: TGTGCCAGCAGTGATTGGGACAGCAGTAATCAGCCCCAGCATTTT. Encoded protein: CASSDWDSSNQPQHF.

The chain is built from TRBV9 and TRBJ2-7; 10 bases agree with TRBD2. J was trimmed by 6 bases and V by 3 bases; bases with no gene match: 6. Germline V CDR1 and CDR2: SGDLS, YYNGEE. The CDR3 is made up of 14 amino acids. CDR3 sequence: CASSASGGASEQYF. Here the CDR3 DNA reads TGTGCCAGCAGCGCGAGCGGGGGGGCCTCCGAGCAGTACTTC.

The genes are TRBV7-2 and TRBJ1-1; possibly TRBD1 for D (6 bases). V was cut by 5 bases and J by 3 bases, with 16 bases left in between. This CDR3 contains 15 residues. Germline V gene lookup returns CDR1 SGHTA and CDR2 FQGNSA. The CDR3 coding sequence is TGTGCCAGCAGCCAGCTAAGGGGGGGCGACACTGAAGCTTTCTTT. Translated, it gives CASSQLRGGDTEAFF.

Of note for this clone: The junction does not match germline at one end; this may be a read error. The chain uses TRBV7-7 and TRBJ1-1, with 8 bases lining up with TRBD1. CDR1 SSHAT and CDR2 FNYEAQ come from the germline V gene (reference sequence). The length of the CDR3 is 15 residues. The CDR3 spells CASSSGTGPNTEAFF. CDR3 DNA: TGTGCTAGCAGCTCAGGGACAGGCCCAAACACTGAAGCTTTCTTT.

The chain carries TRBV11-3 and TRBJ1-6, with a possible D match to TRBD1 (5 bases). V dropped 5 bases and J dropped 10 bases, with 6 bases sitting between them. This CDR3 spans 11 amino acids. Per germline, CDR1 SGHNT and CDR2 YENEEA. CDR3 in amino acids: CASSGGSPLHF. DNA of the CDR3: TGTGCCAGCAGCGGGGGGTCACCCCTCCACTTT.

This clone was seen just once. This chain joins TRBV5-1 and TRBJ1-4; possibly TRBD1 for D (6 bases). Trimming took off 1 base at V and 7 bases at J, with 11 bases between the two ends. Germline V lookup: CDR1 SGHRS, CDR2 YFSETQ. The CDR3 has 14 residues. CDR3 residues: CASSLTGFAEKLFF. The CDR3 bases are TGCGCCAGCAGCTTGACAGGGTTTGCTGAAAAACTGTTTTTT. The entire variable domain, with the rest obtained from reference TRBV5-1 and TRBJ1-4, is as follows: KAGVTQTPRYLIKTRGQQVTLSCSPISGHRSVSWYQQTPGQGLQFLFEYFSETQRNKGNFPGRFSGRQFSNSRSEMNVSTLELGDSALYLCASSLTGFAEKLFFGSGTQLSVL.

V is TRBV19 and J is TRBJ1-1; TRBD1 matches 11 bases. V lost 4 bases, J lost 4 bases, and 8 bases stayed unmatched. CDR3 length: 16 residues. Germline assignment: CDR1 LNHDA and CDR2 SQIVND (reference sequence). CDR3 DNA: TGTGCCAGTAGTAGGACAGGGGGCGAATCGGTCACTGAAGCTTTCTTT. Translating it yields CASSRTGGESVTEAFF.

The chain combines TRBV7-2 with TRBJ2-3, with a possible D match to TRBD2 (7 bases). The CDR3 runs to 16 residues. Germline lookup yields CDR1 SGHTA and CDR2 FQGNSA. V was shortened by 6 bases and J by 3 bases, with 19 bases between the two germline ends. Here the CDR3 DNA reads TGTGCCAGCAGTTTGAACCCGGGGGGCTTGACAGATACGCAGTATTTT. Translating it yields CASSLNPGGLTDTQYF.

The J gene is TRBJ2-3, the V gene TRBV3-1 (or the pseudogene TRBV3-2); 7 positions agree with TRBD2. This CDR3 comprises 16 residues. Germline trimming cut 4 bases from V and 0 bases from J; bases unmatched to any gene: 7. Per the germline V gene, CDR1 is LGHDT and CDR2 is YNNKEL (reference sequence). In DNA form, the CDR3 reads TGTGCCAGCAGCCCCAGGACTAGGACTAGCACAGATACGCAGTATTTT. Encoded protein: CASSPRTRTSTDTQYF.

The chain has TRBV15 and TRBJ1-4; D unclear. V gave up 5 bases and J gave up 8 bases, with 15 bases separating them. This CDR3 contains 14 residues. Germline CDR1 and CDR2: LNHNV and YYDKDF (reference sequence). In DNA form, the CDR3 reads TGTGCCACCAGCCAAGTTTCTGCGGAGGAAAAACTGTTTTTT. Translated: CATSQVSAEEKLFF. Looking up the rest from reference TRBV15 and TRBJ1-4 gives the full variable domain: DAMVIQNPRYQVTQFGKPVTLSCSQTLNHNVMYWYQQKSSQAPKLLFHYYDKDFNNEADTPDNFQSRRPNTSFCFLDIRSPGLGDTAMYLCATSQVSAEEKLFFGSGTQLSVL.

The CDR3, as DNA: TGCGCCAGCAGCCTTACTAGCTTCTCCTACGAGCAGTACTTC. Translation: CASSLTSFSYEQYF. V usage is TRBV4-1 and J usage is TRBJ2-7; D is perhaps TRBD2 (6 bases). The CDR3 extends over 14 amino acids. CDR1 and CDR2 from the germline V gene are MGHRA and YSYEKL. Deletions cut 4 bases from V and 0 bases from J, with 10 bases between.

The table lists this clone with a few counts. The chain recombines TRBV10-3 with TRBJ2-7, with D maybe TRBD1 (6 bases). Germline V gene lookup returns CDR1 ENHRY and CDR2 SYGVKD. The CDR3 totals 13 residues. The V end lost 0 bases, the J end lost 6 bases, and 9 bases lay between the germline ends. The CDR3 DNA is TGTGCCATCAGTGAGTCTGGGGGCGGCGAGCAGTACTTC. Translation gives CAISESGGGEQYF.

This clone was picked up many times. The CDR3 here is CASSDGLPRETQYF. The CDR3 DNA is TGTGCCAGCAGCGACGGACTGCCCCGGGAAACGCAGTATTTT. The chain has TRBV9 and TRBJ2-3; TRBD2 is a possible D gene (5 bases). Trimming stripped 3 bases from V and 9 bases from J, with 17 bases between. Germline V gives CDR1 SGDLS, CDR2 YYNGEE. There are 14 residues in the CDR3. The entire variable domain, with the rest obtained from reference TRBV9 and TRBJ2-3, is as follows: DSGVTQTPKHLITATGQRVTLRCSPRSGDLSVYWYQQSLDQGLQFLIQYYNGEERAKGNILERFSAQQFPDLHSELNLSSLELGDSALYFCASSDGLPRETQYFGPGTRLTVL.

The chain is built from TRBV11-3 and TRBJ2-5; 10 bases fit TRBD2. Germline V gene sequence: CDR1 SGHNT, CDR2 YENEEA. V lost 1 base and J lost 3; bases outside the gene matches: 2. CDR3 length: 15 amino acids. The CDR3 DNA follows: TGTGCCAGCAGCTTAGCCCTAGCGGGGGAAGAGACCCAGTACTTC. Encoded protein: CASSLALAGEETQYF.

This chain joins TRBV4-1 and TRBJ2-2; D unclear. Trimming stripped 1 base from V and 8 bases from J, with 5 bases between. CDR3 size: 12 residues. The germline V gene has CDR1 MGHRA and CDR2 YSYEKL. The CDR3 DNA follows: TGCGCCAGCAGCCAAGGTTCGGGGGAGCTGTTTTTT. Translation gives CASSQGSGELFF.